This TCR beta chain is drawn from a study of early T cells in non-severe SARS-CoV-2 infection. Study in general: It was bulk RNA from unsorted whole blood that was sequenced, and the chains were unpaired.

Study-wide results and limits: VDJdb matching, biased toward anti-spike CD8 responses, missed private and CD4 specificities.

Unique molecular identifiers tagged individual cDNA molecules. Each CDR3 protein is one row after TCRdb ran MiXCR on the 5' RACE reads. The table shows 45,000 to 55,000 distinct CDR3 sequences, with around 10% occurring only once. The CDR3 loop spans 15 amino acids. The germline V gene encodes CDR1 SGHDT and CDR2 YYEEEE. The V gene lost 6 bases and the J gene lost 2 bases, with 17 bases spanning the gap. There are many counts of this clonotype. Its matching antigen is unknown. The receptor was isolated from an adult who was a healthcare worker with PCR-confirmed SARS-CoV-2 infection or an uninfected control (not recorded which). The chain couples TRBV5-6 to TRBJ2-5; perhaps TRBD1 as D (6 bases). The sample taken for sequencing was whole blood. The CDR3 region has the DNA TGTGCCAGCACCGAATCACAGGGTCGACAAGAGACCCAGTACTTC. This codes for CASTESQGRQETQYF.